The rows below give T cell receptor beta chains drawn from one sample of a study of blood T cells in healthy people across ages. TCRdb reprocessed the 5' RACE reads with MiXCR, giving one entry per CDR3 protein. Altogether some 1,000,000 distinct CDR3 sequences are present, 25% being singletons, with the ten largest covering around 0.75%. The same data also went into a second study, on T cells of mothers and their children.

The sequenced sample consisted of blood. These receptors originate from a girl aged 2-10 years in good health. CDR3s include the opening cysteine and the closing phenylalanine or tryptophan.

cdr3_aa: CASGDYSSEQFF
v_call: TRBV5-1

cdr3_aa: CASGGGFGYEQYF
v_call: TRBV6-5

cdr3_aa: CASSLGTGGYTEAFF
v_call: TRBV5-6

cdr3_aa: CSVRPGTGGEETQYF
v_call: TRBV29-1

cdr3_aa: CASSKELTGSTDTQYF
v_call: TRBV21-1

cdr3_aa: CASSLSGTGGITEAFF
v_call: TRBV4-3

cdr3_aa: CSAIPLTGDRETQYF
v_call: TRBV20-1

cdr3_aa: CASGQGVLYF
v_call: TRBV12-3/TRBV12-4

cdr3_aa: CSARDSGVKHNEQFF
v_call: TRBV20-1

cdr3_aa: CASSQGPAGQGAGYTF
v_call: TRBV4-3

cdr3_aa: CATSDRGETDRYEQYF
v_call: TRBV24-1

cdr3_aa: CASSRYPDEQFF
v_call: TRBV28

cdr3_aa: CASRAGGGYTF
v_call: TRBV7-2

cdr3_aa: CASSLTPARSPLHF
v_call: TRBV11-1

cdr3_aa: CGASGRGAGDEQFF
v_call: TRBV20-1